The 24 T cell receptor beta chains below all came from one sample that was sequenced in a study of cytomegalovirus exposure and HLA in healthy donors (dated by TCRdb to the late 2010s). Receptor libraries were prepared by the immunoSEQ multiplex PCR assay. For the multiplex PCR, a mixture combining 60 forward primers for TCR Vbeta segments and 13 reverse primers for TCR Jbeta segments was used. This immuneACCESS table, as held by TCRdb, lists in-frame sequences with V and J called but not all clones. Of the missing ones, under half trace to an unresolved V gene in checked studies; the others have no known cause. In this sample's table one finds 170,000 or so clones. Together, the top ten hold roughly 2% of the sample. Specimen: PBMCs. These receptor sequences come from a man aged 30-40 years in good health and CMV-seronegative.

The CDR3 loop reads CASSPRGTGELFF. As DNA, the CDR3 is TGTGCCAGCAGTCCCCGAGGCACCGGGGAGCTGTTTTTT. This chain links TRBV6-5 with TRBJ2-2, with D hard to call. The V gene lost 5 bases and the J gene lost 4 bases, with 8 bases spanning the gap. This CDR3 is built from 13 residues. CDR1 is MNHEY, CDR2 SVGAGI, per germline.

The chain links TRBV2 to TRBJ1-1; D remains ambiguous. Germline values: CDR1 SNHLY, CDR2 FYNNEI. The CDR3 loop spans 13 amino acids. Deletions cut 4 bases from V and 4 bases from J, with 10 bases between. The CDR3 here is CASSAAGGTEAFF. The DNA for the CDR3 is TGTGCCAGCAGTGCGGCGGGTGGCACTGAAGCTTTCTTT. Based on the CDR3 plus reference TRBV2 and TRBJ1-1, the full variable domain is EPEVTQTPSHQVTQMGQEVILRCVPISNHLYFYWYRQILGQKVEFLVSFYNNEISEKSEIFDDQFSVERPDGSNFTLKIRSTKLEDSAMYFCASSAAGGTEAFFGQGTRLTVV.

This rearrangement joins TRBV6-5 to TRBJ1-3; D remains unclear. V lost 2 bases to trimming and J lost 0 bases, with 8 bases between them. The germline V gene has CDR1 MNHEY and CDR2 SVGAGI. This CDR3 spans 15 amino acids. The CDR3, as DNA: TGTGCCAGCAGTTACACAGCTGACTCTGGAAACACCATATATTTT. Encoded protein: CASSYTADSGNTIYF.

This chain joins TRBV18 and TRBJ2-1; D is perhaps TRBD2 (6 bases). The CDR3 spans 16 residues. CDR1 and CDR2 (germline): KGHSH, LQKENI. V lost 0 bases and J 4 bases, leaving 13 bases between the germline ends. The DNA of the CDR3 is TGTGCCAGCTCACCACCTAGCGGAACGTTATACAATGAGCAGTTCTTC. Protein: CASSPPSGTLYNEQFF.

The DNA of the CDR3 is TGCGCCAGCAGCTTCCTCGGGACAGGGAACACCGGGGAGCTGTTTTTT. Its translation: CASSFLGTGNTGELFF. V usage is TRBV5-1 and J usage is TRBJ2-2, with 8 bases aligning to TRBD1. The J segment lost 1 base and the V segment lost 2 bases, leaving 4 bases of the junction unmatched. CDR1 is SGHRS and CDR2 is YFSETQ in the germline V gene. The CDR3 contains 16 residues.

The chain recombines TRBV2 with TRBJ2-2; 7 bases agree with TRBD1. V lost 0 bases and J lost 0; bases outside the gene matches: 7. This CDR3 is built from 18 residues. CDR1 and CDR2 (germline): SNHLY, FYNNEI. As DNA, the CDR3 is TGTGCCAGCAGTGAAGCTCGGGGACAGTCCGCGAACACCGGGGAGCTGTTTTTT. Translated: CASSEARGQSANTGELFF.

The chain links TRBV10-3 to TRBJ2-7; 9 nucleotides match TRBD1. Germline loops: CDR1 ENHRY, CDR2 SYGVKD. Trimming took 6 bases from V and 3 from J; bases not matched to a gene: 6. CDR3 length: 14 residues. The CDR3 region is CAIRGMGQGYEQYF. The DNA for the CDR3 is TGTGCCATCAGGGGGATGGGACAGGGCTACGAGCAGTACTTC.

The CDR3 sequence is CASSVHKDTQETQYF. The CDR3, as DNA: TGTGCCAGCAGCGTCCATAAGGACACCCAAGAGACCCAGTACTTC. This chain joins TRBV9 and TRBJ2-5; perhaps TRBD1 as D (5 bases). V was shortened by 2 bases and J by 1 base, with 12 bases between the two germline ends. Looked up from germline, CDR1 is SGDLS and CDR2 is YYNGEE. The CDR3 covers 15 residues.

The rearrangement uses TRBV5-4 and TRBJ2-2; 11 bases fit TRBD2. V shed 5 bases and J 7 bases; nucleotides not matched to a gene: 7. The CDR3 loop spans 15 amino acids. Looked up from germline, CDR1 is SGHNT and CDR2 is YYREEE (reference sequence). DNA for the CDR3: TGTGCCAGCAGTCTGACTAGCGGGATTGGCGGGGAGCTGTTTTTT. Its protein is CASSLTSGIGGELFF.

The chain joins TRBV7-9 to TRBJ2-7; 7 bases map to TRBD1. The CDR3 extends over 14 amino acids. The V and J ends lost 2 bases and 6 bases, in that order; junction bases with no gene match: 7. The germline V gene has CDR1 SEHNR and CDR2 FQNEAQ (reference sequence). The CDR3 coding sequence is TGTGCCAGCAGCTTACGGACAGGTTTTGGCGAGCAGTACTTC. Translated, it gives CASSLRTGFGEQYF.

The V call is TRBV28, the J call TRBJ2-7; 7 nucleotides line up with TRBD1. Trimming removed 7 bases from V and 7 bases from J; junction bases left unmatched: 16. The CDR3 covers 15 residues. Per germline, CDR1 MDHEN and CDR2 SYDVKM. CDR3 bases: TGTGCCAGCACCCTTCCCCCTCGGACAGGAAATGAGCAGTACTTC. Translated, it gives CASTLPPRTGNEQYF.

The genes are TRBV11-3 and TRBJ2-1, with TRBD1 identical over 9 bases. The CDR3 contains 17 residues. The germline V gene encodes CDR1 SGHNT and CDR2 YENEEA. With 4 bases clipped from V and 6 bases from J, the junction kept 13 bases outside the gene matches. DNA for the CDR3: TGTGCCAGCAGCTCTACAACCACGGGACAGGGTCTCAATGAGCAGTTCTTC. It encodes CASSSTTTGQGLNEQFF. The variable domain in full, completed from reference TRBV11-3 and TRBJ2-1, reads EAGVVQSPRYKIIEKKQPVAFWCNPISGHNTLYWYLQNLGQGPELLIRYENEEAVDDSQLPKDRFSAERLKGVDSTLKIQPAELGDSAVYLCASSSTTTGQGLNEQFFGPGTRLTVL.

CDR3 in DNA: TGTGCCATCAGTGATTCGACTAGCGGGAGGGCACACTTCCAAGAGACCCAGTACTTC. This encodes CAISDSTSGRAHFQETQYF. The chain recombines TRBV10-3 with TRBJ2-5; 14 positions agree with TRBD2. The CDR3 is 19 amino acids. Germline V gene sequence: CDR1 ENHRY, CDR2 SYGVKD. The V segment lost 3 bases and the J segment 1 base; nucleotides outside the gene matches: 10.

The chain uses TRBV19 and TRBJ2-5; a weak D match, TRBD1 (6 bases). The CDR3 loop spans 14 amino acids. Trimming shortened V by 3 bases and J by 6 bases, and 14 bases separated the two germline ends. The germline V gene encodes CDR1 LNHDA and CDR2 SQIVND (reference sequence). As DNA, the CDR3 is TGTGCCAGTAGTATGTCGGCAGGGGTACAGACCCAGTACTTC. It is translated as CASSMSAGVQTQYF.

This chain connects TRBV11-3 to TRBJ2-7, with 10 bases that match TRBD1. In germline, CDR1 is SGHNT, CDR2 YENEEA. This CDR3 region has 15 residues. Unmatched junction bases numbered 10, after V lost 5 bases and J lost 6 bases. The CDR3 sequence: CASSAQTGGMGEQYF. For the CDR3, the DNA is TGTGCCAGCAGCGCCCAGACAGGGGGCATGGGCGAGCAGTACTTC.

The V call is TRBV7-9, the J call TRBJ2-5; D is undetermined. Near its end, the DNA agrees better with TRBJ2-7, so the J call may be wrong. The germline gives CDR1 SEHNR, CDR2 FQNEAQ (reference sequence). The CDR3 is 12 amino acids. CDR3 region: CASSPTKNEQYF. As DNA, the CDR3 is TGTGCCAGCAGCCCCACTAAAAACGAGCAGTACTTC.

The V and J genes are TRBV19 and TRBJ2-5; D not certain. This CDR3 has 15 amino acids. V lost 5 bases, J lost 5 bases, and 18 bases lay in between. Germline CDR1 is LNHDA and CDR2 is SQIVND (reference sequence). The CDR3 DNA is TGTGCCAGTAGTTACGGCAGCCTGGCGGTGGAGACCCAGTACTTC. It specifies CASSYGSLAVETQYF.

The chain joins TRBV19 to TRBJ1-5; no firm D call. The CDR3 spans 16 residues. The V end was cut by 3 bases, the J end by 6 bases, with 18 bases between. CDR1 and CDR2 (germline): LNHDA, SQIVND (reference sequence). CDR3 DNA: TGTGCCAGTAGTATCGGCCGACTGGACGGAGGTCAGCCCCAGCATTTT. Translated: CASSIGRLDGGQPQHF.

The chain combines TRBV19 with TRBJ2-1; maybe TRBD1 (6 bases). Germline V gives CDR1 LNHDA, CDR2 SQIVND (reference sequence). Trimming cost V 3 bases and J 8 bases, with 14 bases left between them. CDR3 length: 14 amino acids. Written as DNA, the CDR3 is TGTGCCAGTAGTATCCAGGGGAGAAGTGATGAGCAGTTCTTC. Protein sequence: CASSIQGRSDEQFF.

V gene TRBV9 combines with J gene TRBJ1-3, with D hard to call. Trimming stripped 4 bases from V and 0 bases from J, with 11 bases between. Germline assignment: CDR1 SGDLS and CDR2 YYNGEE. The CDR3 totals 15 residues. The CDR3 is CASSPGFVSGNTIYF. In DNA form, the CDR3 reads TGTGCCAGCAGCCCCGGGTTCGTCTCTGGAAACACCATATATTTT. Using reference TRBV9 and TRBJ1-3 for the parts outside the CDR3, the full variable domain is DSGVTQTPKHLITATGQRVTLRCSPRSGDLSVYWYQQSLDQGLQFLIQYYNGEERAKGNILERFSAQQFPDLHSELNLSSLELGDSALYFCASSPGFVSGNTIYFGEGSWLTVV.

The rearrangement links TRBV5-5 to TRBJ1-3, with D possibly TRBD1 on 6 matching bases. Trimming pared 1 base from V and 4 bases from J, leaving 12 bases between. From germline, CDR1 is SGHKS and CDR2 YYEKEE (reference sequence). The CDR3 loop spans 15 amino acids. DNA of the CDR3: TGTGCCAGCAGCTTGCCAGGGGCATTCGGAAACACCATATATTTT. Protein: CASSLPGAFGNTIYF.

J is TRBJ2-5 and V is TRBV19; 13 bases match TRBD2. There are 18 residues in the CDR3. The germline V gene has CDR1 LNHDA and CDR2 SQIVND (reference sequence). With V trimmed by 6 bases and J by 4 bases, 14 bases remained unmatched. CDR3: CASSPGTSGTVPPETQYF. The CDR3 DNA reads TGTGCCAGTAGCCCTGGGACTAGCGGGACCGTTCCCCCAGAGACCCAGTACTTC. Full variable domain (remainder filled in from reference TRBV19 and TRBJ2-5): DGGITQSPKYLFRKEGQNVTLSCEQNLNHDAMYWYRQDPGQGLRLIYYSQIVNDFQKGDIAEGYSVSREKKESFPLTVTSAQKNPTAFYLCASSPGTSGTVPPETQYFGPGTRLLVL.

The rearrangement links TRBV14 to TRBJ1-1, with D possibly TRBD1 on 6 matching bases. This CDR3 is 15 amino acids long. The germline V gene has CDR1 SGHDN and CDR2 FVKESK. The ends were cut back, 4 bases at V and 5 bases at J, with 17 bases in the middle. The CDR3 nucleotides are TGTGCCAGCAGCCCGGGGACACCCGGGTGGACTGAAGCTTTCTTT. It is translated as CASSPGTPGWTEAFF.

J is TRBJ2-5 and V is TRBV5-4; D is ambiguous. The germline V and J ends were trimmed by 5 bases and 3 bases, with 17 bases remaining between them. Germline values: CDR1 SGHNT, CDR2 YYREEE (reference sequence). The CDR3 sequence is 15 residues long. The DNA for the CDR3 is TGTGCCAGCAGACGCGAGGCTCGGGTGGAAGAGACCCAGTACTTC. Translated, it gives CASRREARVEETQYF.